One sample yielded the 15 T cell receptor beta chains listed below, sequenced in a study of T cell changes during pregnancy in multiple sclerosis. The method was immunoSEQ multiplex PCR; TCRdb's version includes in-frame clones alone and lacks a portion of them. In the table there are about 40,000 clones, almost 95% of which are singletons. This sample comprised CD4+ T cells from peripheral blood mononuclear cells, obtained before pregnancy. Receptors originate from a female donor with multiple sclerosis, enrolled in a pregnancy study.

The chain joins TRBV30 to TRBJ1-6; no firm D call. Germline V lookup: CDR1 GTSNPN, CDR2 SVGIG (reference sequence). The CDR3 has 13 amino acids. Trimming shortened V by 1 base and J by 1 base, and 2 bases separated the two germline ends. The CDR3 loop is CAWSASYNSPLHF. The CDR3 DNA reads TGTGCCTGGAGTGCTTCCTATAATTCACCCCTCCACTTT.

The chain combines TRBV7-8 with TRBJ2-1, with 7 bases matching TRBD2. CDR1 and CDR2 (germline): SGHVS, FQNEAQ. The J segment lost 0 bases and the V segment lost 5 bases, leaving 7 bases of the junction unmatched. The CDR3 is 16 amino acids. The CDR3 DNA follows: TGTGCCAGCAGCCCAGGGACTAAGAGCTCCTACAATGAGCAGTTCTTC. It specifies CASSPGTKSSYNEQFF.

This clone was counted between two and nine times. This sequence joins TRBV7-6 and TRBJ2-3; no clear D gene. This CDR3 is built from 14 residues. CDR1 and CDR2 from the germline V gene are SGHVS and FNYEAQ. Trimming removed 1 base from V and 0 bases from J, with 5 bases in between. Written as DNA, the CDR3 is TGTGCCAGCAGCTTAGTCGGGAGCACAGATACGCAGTATTTT. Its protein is CASSLVGSTDTQYF.

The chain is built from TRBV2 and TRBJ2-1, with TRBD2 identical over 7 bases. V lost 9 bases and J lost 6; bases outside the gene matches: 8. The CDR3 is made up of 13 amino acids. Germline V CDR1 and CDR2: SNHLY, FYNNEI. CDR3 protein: CARREGGGNEQFF. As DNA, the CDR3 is TGTGCCAGAAGGGAGGGCGGGGGCAATGAGCAGTTCTTC.

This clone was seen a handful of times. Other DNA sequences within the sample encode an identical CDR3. The CDR3 region is CSVGQGTYQPQHF. The CDR3 coding sequence is TGCAGCGTTGGACAGGGTACTTACCAGCCCCAGCATTTT. The gene calls are TRBV29-1 and TRBJ1-5; 7 bases are shared with TRBD1. V lost 4 bases and J lost 7; bases outside the gene matches: 7. CDR1 SQVTM and CDR2 ANQGSEA come from the germline V gene. The CDR3 length is 13 residues.

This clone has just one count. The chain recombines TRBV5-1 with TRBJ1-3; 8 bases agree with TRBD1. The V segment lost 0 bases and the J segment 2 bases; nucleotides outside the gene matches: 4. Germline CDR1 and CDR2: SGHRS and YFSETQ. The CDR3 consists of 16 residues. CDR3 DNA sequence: TGCGCCAGCAGCTTGGGCCAGGGGGCGCCTGGAAACACCATATATTTT. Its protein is CASSLGQGAPGNTIYF.

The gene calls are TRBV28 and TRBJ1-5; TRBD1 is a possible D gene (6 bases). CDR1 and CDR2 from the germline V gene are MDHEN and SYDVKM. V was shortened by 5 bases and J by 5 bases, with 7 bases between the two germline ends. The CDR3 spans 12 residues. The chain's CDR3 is CASSQGYQPQHF. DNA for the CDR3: TGTGCCAGCAGTCAGGGGTATCAGCCCCAGCATTTT.

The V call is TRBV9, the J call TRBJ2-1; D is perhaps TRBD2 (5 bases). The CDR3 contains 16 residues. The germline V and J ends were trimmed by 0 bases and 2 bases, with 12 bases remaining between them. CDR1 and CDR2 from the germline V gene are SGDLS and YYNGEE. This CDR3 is CASSVVGARAYNEQFF. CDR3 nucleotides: TGTGCCAGCAGCGTAGTGGGAGCCAGAGCCTACAATGAGCAGTTCTTC.

Here the CDR3 DNA reads TGTGCCTGGAGCCGGCAGGGTAGGGTTGATGGCTACACCTTC. Translating gives CAWSRQGRVDGYTF. The V call is TRBV30, the J call TRBJ1-2; D perhaps matches TRBD1 (5 bases). The V end was cut by 3 bases, the J end by 6 bases, with 17 bases between. CDR3 length: 14 residues. Germline CDR1 is GTSNPN and CDR2 is SVGIG (reference sequence).

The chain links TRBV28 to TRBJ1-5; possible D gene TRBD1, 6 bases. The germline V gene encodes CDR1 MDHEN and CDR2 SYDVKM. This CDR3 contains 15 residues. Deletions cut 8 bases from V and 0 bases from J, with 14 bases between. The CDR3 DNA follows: TGTGCCAGCCACTGGACAGTGTATAGCAATCAGCCCCAGCATTTT. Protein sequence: CASHWTVYSNQPQHF.

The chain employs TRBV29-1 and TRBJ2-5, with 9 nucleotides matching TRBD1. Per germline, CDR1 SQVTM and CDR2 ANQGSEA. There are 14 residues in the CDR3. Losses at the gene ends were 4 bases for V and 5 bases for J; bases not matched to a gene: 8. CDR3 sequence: CSVGGDRAWETQYF. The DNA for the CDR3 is TGCAGCGTTGGGGGGGACAGGGCGTGGGAGACCCAGTACTTC.

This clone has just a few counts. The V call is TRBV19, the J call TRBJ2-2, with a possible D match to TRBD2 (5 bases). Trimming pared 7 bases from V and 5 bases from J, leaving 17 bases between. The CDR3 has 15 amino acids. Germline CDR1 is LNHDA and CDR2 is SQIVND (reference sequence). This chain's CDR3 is CASIRGSSHTGELFF. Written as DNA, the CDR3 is TGTGCCAGTATTCGGGGAAGCAGTCATACCGGGGAGCTGTTTTTT.

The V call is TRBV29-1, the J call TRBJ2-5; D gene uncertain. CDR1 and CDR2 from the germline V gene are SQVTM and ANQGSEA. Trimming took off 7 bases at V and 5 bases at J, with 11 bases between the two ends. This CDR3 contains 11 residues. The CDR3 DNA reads TGCAGCGCTCGTCCACGGGAGACCCAGTACTTC. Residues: CSARPRETQYF. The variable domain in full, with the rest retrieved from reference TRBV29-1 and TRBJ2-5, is SAVISQKPSRDICQRGTSLTIQCQVDSQVTMMFWYRQQPGQSLTLIATANQGSEATYESGFVIDKFPISRPNLTFSTLTVSNMSPEDSSIYLCSARPRETQYFGPGTRLLVL.

This CDR3 is CAIPRTGTVEAFF. CDR3 DNA sequence: TGTGCCATCCCAAGGACAGGGACCGTTGAAGCTTTCTTT. The rearrangement uses TRBV10-3 and TRBJ1-1; 8 bases agree with TRBD1. The CDR3 length is 13 residues. Germline loops: CDR1 ENHRY, CDR2 SYGVKD. The V gene end was trimmed by 8 bases and the J gene end by 7 bases; junction bases not matched to a gene: 9.

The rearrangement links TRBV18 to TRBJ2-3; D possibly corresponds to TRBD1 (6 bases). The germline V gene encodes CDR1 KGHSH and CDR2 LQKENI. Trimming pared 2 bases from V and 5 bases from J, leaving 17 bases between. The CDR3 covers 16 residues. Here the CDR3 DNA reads TGTGCCAGCTCACCAATCGGACAGATAACACAAGATACGCAGTATTTT. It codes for CASSPIGQITQDTQYF.